This TCR beta chain appears in the sequencing data of a study of blood T cell repertoires in COVID-19. Study overall: The origin of the acute and convalescent COVID-19 samples was the United States, Italy and Spain.

V gave up 7 bases and J gave up 5 bases, with 20 bases separating them. CDR1 and CDR2 from the germline V gene are SGHDN and FVKESK. The CDR3 spans 15 residues. Assay used: immunoSEQ multiplex PCR; TCRdb lists only in-frame clones, some missing. This sample has 470,000 or so clones, with approximately 90% found just once. The V and J genes are TRBV14 and TRBJ1-2; tentative D call: TRBD1 (6 bases). The TCR originated in a woman in her 30s with acute or convalescent COVID-19. The sequenced sample consisted of peripheral blood. The CDR3 DNA reads TGTGCCAGCACCCGCTCCCCACAGGGAGCATATGGCTACACCTTC. It translates to CASTRSPQGAYGYTF.